Presented here are 19 T cell receptor beta chains from one specimen sequenced in a study of shared clonotypes between healthy human individuals. Method: immunoSEQ multiplex PCR; TCRdb's copy keeps in-frame clones and lacks some. The data show about 110,000 clones, around 68% seen once. Input material: memory CD8+ T cells sorted from blood. The sample's subset: CD45RO+ cells pooled with CCR7-negative TemRA cells. Source of these receptors: a woman aged 25 to 39 in good health.

The genes are TRBV6-5 and TRBJ2-1; D may be TRBD1 (6 bases). Germline-derived CDR1 and CDR2 are MNHEY and SVGAGI. With 0 bases removed from V and 0 bases from J, the gap between germline ends came to 9 bases. The CDR3 spans 16 residues. The CDR3 nucleotides are TGTGCCAGCAGTTACTCGGACAGCAGCTCCTACAATGAGCAGTTCTTC. Translating it yields CASSYSDSSSYNEQFF.

This clone turned up a few times. This chain joins TRBV10-3 and TRBJ2-5; D call uncertain. The J call is uncertain, as TRBJ2-7 better fits the DNA end. Germline loops: CDR1 ENHRY, CDR2 SYGVKD. The CDR3 is 13 amino acids. The CDR3 region has the DNA TGTGCCATCAGGACGACCGAGACCTACGAGCAGTACTTC. Its translation: CAIRTTETYEQYF.

The CDR3, as DNA: TGTGCCAGCAGCCAGACAGGGGCTGAAGCTTTCTTT. Residues: CASSQTGAEAFF. The J gene is TRBJ1-1, the V gene TRBV11-1; TRBD1 matches at 8 bases. V was pared by 5 bases and J by 6 bases, with 2 bases of the junction left unmatched. The germline gives CDR1 SGHAT, CDR2 FQDESV (reference sequence). The CDR3 length is 12 residues.

The DNA for the CDR3 is TGTGCCAGCAGCTTGGACAGGCCGATACCGGACAATGAGCAGTTCTTC. Encoded protein: CASSLDRPIPDNEQFF. The chain combines TRBV5-4 with TRBJ2-1; D is perhaps TRBD1 (5 bases). The CDR3 consists of 16 residues. Germline lookup yields CDR1 SGHNT and CDR2 YYREEE (reference sequence). With 0 bases removed from V and 5 bases from J, the gap between germline ends came to 15 bases.

The count of this clone is one. The gene calls are TRBV6-4 and TRBJ1-5; no clear D gene. CDR1 is MRHNA, CDR2 SNTAGT, per germline. Trimming cost V 4 bases and J 0 bases, with 10 bases left between them. This CDR3 region has 15 residues. CDR3 sequence reads: CASSATADSNQPQHF. The CDR3 DNA sequence: TGTGCCAGCAGTGCTACAGCTGATAGCAATCAGCCCCAGCATTTT.

This clone was recorded only once. The chain employs TRBV29-1 and TRBJ1-3; tentative D call: TRBD1 (6 bases). Germline-derived CDR1 and CDR2 are SQVTM and ANQGSEA. V shed 7 bases and J shed 0 bases, with 16 bases lying between them. The CDR3 has 15 amino acids. The CDR3: CSARYRDISGNTIYF. The DNA for the CDR3 is TGCAGCGCCAGATACCGGGACATCTCTGGAAACACCATATATTTT.

This chain links TRBV19 with TRBJ1-1; D is unclear. The germline V gene encodes CDR1 LNHDA and CDR2 SQIVND (reference sequence). This CDR3 contains 12 residues. Trimming shortened V by 5 bases and J by 7 bases, and 11 bases separated the two germline ends. CDR3 DNA: TGTGCCAGTAGTGCCCGCTTAGGTGAAGCTTTCTTT. This translates into CASSARLGEAFF. The variable domain in full, with the rest retrieved from reference TRBV19 and TRBJ1-1, is DGGITQSPKYLFRKEGQNVTLSCEQNLNHDAMYWYRQDPGQGLRLIYYSQIVNDFQKGDIAEGYSVSREKKESFPLTVTSAQKNPTAFYLCASSARLGEAFFGQGTRLTVV.

The J gene is TRBJ2-6, the V gene TRBV27; D remains unclear. This CDR3 has 17 amino acids. CDR1 is MNHEY, CDR2 SMNVEV, per germline (reference sequence). Trimming cost V 2 bases and J 0 bases, with 11 bases left between them. The CDR3 nucleotides are TGTGCCAGCAGTTTACAGGCACAAAACTCTGGGGCCAACGTCCTGACTTTC. This gives the protein CASSLQAQNSGANVLTF. The full variable domain, with the rest looked up from reference TRBV27 and TRBJ2-6, is EAQVTQNPRYLITVTGKKLTVTCSQNMNHEYMSWYRQDPGLGLRQIYYSMNVEVTDKGDVPEGYKVSRKEKRNFPLILESPSPNQTSLYFCASSLQAQNSGANVLTFGAGSRLTVL.

This clone was observed a handful of times. The chain is built from TRBV9 and TRBJ1-3; 7 bases agree with TRBD1. This CDR3 contains 16 residues. Germline V gives CDR1 SGDLS, CDR2 YYNGEE. V shed 3 bases, J shed 2 bases, and the junction held 8 bases outside the gene matches. CDR3 in amino acids: CASSARAGTAGNTIYF. The CDR3 region has the DNA TGTGCCAGCAGCGCCCGTGCCGGGACAGCTGGAAACACCATATATTTT.

The J gene is TRBJ2-3, the V gene TRBV7-2; possibly TRBD2 for D (6 bases). Trimming took 2 bases from V and 4 from J, leaving 13 bases between them. This CDR3 has 15 residues. Germline V gene data show CDR1 as SGHTA and CDR2 as FQGNSA. CDR3 nucleotide sequence: TGTGCCAGCAGCTTATGGGCTAGCGAAGCAGATACGCAGTATTTT. Its translation: CASSLWASEADTQYF.

The V and J genes are TRBV25-1 and TRBJ2-7; D is ambiguous. V was pared by 6 bases and J by 2 bases, with 11 bases between. Germline loops: CDR1 MGHDK, CDR2 SYGVNS. This CDR3 has 13 amino acids. In DNA form, the CDR3 reads TGTGCCAGCAGCGGCCAGGAAACCTACGAGCAGTACTTC. Encoded protein: CASSGQETYEQYF.

The chain recombines TRBV6-6 with TRBJ2-2; D possibly uses TRBD1 or TRBD2 (6 bases each). V was trimmed by 8 bases and J by 3 bases, leaving 16 bases between them. The length of the CDR3 is 15 residues. Per germline, CDR1 MNHNY and CDR2 SVGAGI (reference sequence). The CDR3 region has the DNA TGTGCCAGCCAAGGGGGGAGCATTGACACCGGGGAGCTGTTTTTT. As protein: CASQGGSIDTGELFF.

The rearrangement joins TRBV27 to TRBJ1-1; 10 bases fit TRBD1. The V and J ends lost 5 bases and 6 bases, in that order; junction bases with no gene match: 9. The CDR3 has 15 amino acids. CDR1 and CDR2 (germline): MNHEY, SMNVEV (reference sequence). CDR3 region: CASSPMTGGVSEAFF. The CDR3 DNA sequence: TGTGCCAGCAGTCCTATGACAGGGGGCGTCTCTGAAGCTTTCTTT.

This clone was counted many times. The genes are TRBV2 and TRBJ2-7, with TRBD2 identical over 10 bases. Germline CDR1 reads SNHLY; CDR2 reads FYNNEI. V shed 7 bases, J shed 4 bases, and the junction held 16 bases outside the gene matches. The CDR3 contains 17 residues. The DNA of the CDR3 is TGTGCCAGCAAGGGGACCGCGAGCGGGAGGGGTGGTTACGAGCAGTACTTC. Its protein is CASKGTASGRGGYEQYF.

The gene calls are TRBV6-1 and TRBJ2-7; TRBD2 agrees at 10 bases. In germline, CDR1 is MNHNS, CDR2 SASEGT. The CDR3 extends over 13 amino acids. Trimming cost V 10 bases and J 0 bases; bases outside gene matches: 3. CDR3 in DNA: TGTGCCACCCGGACTAGCGGCTCCTACGAGCAGTACTTC. Amino acids: CATRTSGSYEQYF.

In its sample, this clone was seen a few times. The gene calls are TRBV10-3 and TRBJ2-3, with 12 bases aligning to TRBD2. Germline V gives CDR1 ENHRY, CDR2 SYGVKD. V shed 2 bases, J shed 6 bases, and the junction held 15 bases outside the gene matches. The CDR3 is 19 amino acids. The CDR3: CAISEPSYASGREADTQYF. For the CDR3, the DNA is TGTGCCATCAGTGAGCCCTCCTACGCTAGCGGGAGGGAGGCCGATACGCAGTATTTT.

This chain connects TRBV5-1 to TRBJ2-3; D possibly corresponds to TRBD1 (6 bases). CDR3 length equals 15 residues. Germline V gene sequence: CDR1 SGHRS, CDR2 YFSETQ. The germline V and J ends were trimmed by 5 bases and 2 bases, with 15 bases remaining between them. DNA of the CDR3: TGCGCCAGCAGGCCAGTGCGGACAGTCACAGATACGCAGTATTTT. Amino acids: CASRPVRTVTDTQYF.

V and J are TRBV5-1 and TRBJ1-1; D perhaps matches TRBD1 (6 bases). This CDR3 contains 14 residues. Germline V gene data show CDR1 as SGHRS and CDR2 as YFSETQ. Trimming removed 3 bases from V and 1 base from J, with 10 bases in between. The CDR3 here is CASSWRTANTEAFF. CDR3 in DNA: TGCGCCAGCAGCTGGAGGACAGCGAACACTGAAGCTTTCTTT.

This clone is categorized as large (0.1 to 1%). The chain employs TRBV25-1 and TRBJ2-7; D remains ambiguous. CDR3 length: 13 amino acids. Trimming removed 7 bases at V and 2 bases at J, with 12 bases between. Germline V gene sequence: CDR1 MGHDK, CDR2 SYGVNS. The CDR3 protein is CASIGHDPYEQYF. CDR3 coding DNA: TGTGCCAGCATCGGGCACGACCCCTACGAGCAGTACTTC.